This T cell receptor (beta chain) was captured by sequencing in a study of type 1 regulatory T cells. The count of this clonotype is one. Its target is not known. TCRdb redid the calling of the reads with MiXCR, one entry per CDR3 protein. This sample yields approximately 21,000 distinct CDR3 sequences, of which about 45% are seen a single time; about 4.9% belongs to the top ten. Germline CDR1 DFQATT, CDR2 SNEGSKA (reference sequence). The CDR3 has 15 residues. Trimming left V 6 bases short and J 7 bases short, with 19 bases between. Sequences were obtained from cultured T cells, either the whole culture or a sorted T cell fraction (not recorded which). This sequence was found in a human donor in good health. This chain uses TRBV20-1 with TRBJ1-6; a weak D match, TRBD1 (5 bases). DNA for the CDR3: TGCAGTGCACCAAACACCGGGACGGGGAATTCACCCCTCCACTTT. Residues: CSAPNTGTGNSPLHF.